Shown below are 8 T cell receptor beta chains from a single sample sequenced in a study of T cell repertoires in cytomegalovirus infection. One entry per CDR3 protein, called by TCRdb with MiXCR from the reads. The profile shows 200,000 to 250,000 distinct CDR3 sequences, 22% of them singletons. The sample consisted of CD8+ T cells from PBMCs. All receptors come from a human donor in good health (CMV status not recorded). Some clones in this sample may be carry-over from other donors' samples.

This chain uses TRBV28 with TRBJ1-2, with TRBD1 matching 7 bases. The CDR3 has 13 residues. Germline-derived CDR1 and CDR2 are MDHEN and SYDVKM. Germline trimming cut 7 bases from V and 8 bases from J; bases unmatched to any gene: 10. CDR3 coding DNA: TGTGCCAGCACCTTGGCAGGGGGTCAGGGCTACACCTTC. The encoded protein is CASTLAGGQGYTF.

The V and J genes are TRBV6-5 and TRBJ2-2, with D possibly being TRBD1 (6 bases). The germline V and J ends were trimmed by 0 bases and 2 bases, with 10 bases remaining between them. Germline values: CDR1 MNHEY, CDR2 SVGAGI. The CDR3 consists of 16 residues. The CDR3 DNA is TGTGCCAGCAGTTACTCCGGGACATTAAACACCGGGGAGCTGTTTTTT. Translated, it gives CASSYSGTLNTGELFF.

Note on this clonotype: Being one base from a much bigger clone, this may be a read error. The rearrangement joins TRBV5-1 to TRBJ2-6; TRBD1 matches at 8 bases. The CDR3 runs 17 residues. V dropped 3 bases and J dropped 0; count of bases not matched to a gene: 5. Germline V gives CDR1 SGHRS, CDR2 YFSETQ. CDR3 coding DNA: TGCGCCAGCAGCTCGGACAGGGAATCCTCTGGGGCCAACGTCCTGACTTTC. As protein: CASSSDRESSGANVLTF.

This clonotype was detected ten times or more. The DNA of the CDR3 is TGTGCCAGCAGACTACAGGGACTAGCGGGGAGTACAGATACGCAGTATTTT. Amino acids: CASRLQGLAGSTDTQYF. This rearrangement joins TRBV6-1 to TRBJ2-3, with 13 bases that match TRBD2. In germline, CDR1 is MNHNS, CDR2 SASEGT. The CDR3 contains 17 residues. V lost 6 bases to trimming and J lost 3 bases; unmatched junction nucleotides: 9.

This clonotype was counted at least ten times. V gene TRBV7-8 combines with J gene TRBJ2-5, with TRBD2 as a possible D gene (5 bases). This CDR3 is 17 amino acids long. Germline CDR1 and CDR2: SGHVS and FQNEAQ. The V end lost 4 bases, the J end lost 2 bases, and 20 bases lay between the germline ends. The DNA for the CDR3 is TGTGCCAGCAGCTCCCTCATCGGGGTCTCCCCGCAAGAGACCCAGTACTTC. As protein: CASSSLIGVSPQETQYF.

The sample holds many counts of this clonotype. The chain employs TRBV7-2 and TRBJ2-7, with D possibly TRBD1 on 5 matching bases. Germline V CDR1 and CDR2: SGHTA, FQGNSA. The CDR3 contains 14 residues. V lost 8 bases and J lost 3, with 17 bases in between. The CDR3 DNA is TGTGCCAGCTCCAGCTCGGACACTTTCTACGAGCAGTACTTC. This encodes CASSSSDTFYEQYF.

This clonotype was seen a few times. The chain carries TRBV7-6 and TRBJ2-2; D is undetermined. Germline CDR1 reads SGHVS; CDR2 reads FNYEAQ. Trimming shortened V by 5 bases and J by 0 bases, and 10 bases separated the two germline ends. The CDR3 covers 15 residues. CDR3 nucleotide sequence: TGTGCCAGCAGCACCCCCCAAACGAACACCGGGGAGCTGTTTTTT. Translation: CASSTPQTNTGELFF.

The chain links TRBV9 to TRBJ2-3; the match to TRBD1 covers 7 bases. The germline V gene encodes CDR1 SGDLS and CDR2 YYNGEE. The CDR3 is made up of 16 amino acids. Germline trimming cut 6 bases from V and 0 bases from J; bases unmatched to any gene: 10. This CDR3 is CASNSPRTGSTDTQYF. The DNA of the CDR3 is TGTGCCAGCAATTCCCCTCGGACAGGAAGCACAGATACGCAGTATTTT.